This T cell receptor beta chain was identified during a study of Ad26.COV2.S vaccination and SARS-CoV-2 variants. With regard to this clone: Its antigen is not known.

Treatment of the sample: some 20 received Ad26.COV2.S at low or high dose, single or two shots; 5 received placebo; per-sample allocation not given. Day 63 following the first vaccine or placebo injection was when the samples were taken. Looked up from germline, CDR1 is LNHDA and CDR2 is SQIVND (reference sequence). Trimming left V 0 bases short and J 5 bases short, with 14 bases between. The CDR3 contains 15 residues. Clones were read by immunoSEQ multiplex PCR, and TCRdb kept only the in-frame ones, dropping some. The sample comprises about 420,000 clones, approximately 88% of which are singletons, and approximately 4% rests with the top ten. Findings and caveats of the study: Similar non-spike TCR breadth was observed in recipients of vaccine and of placebo.

The specimen comprised peripheral blood, sampled in a trial of Ad26.COV2.S vaccine versus placebo. V gene TRBV19 combines with J gene TRBJ2-7; a possible D gene is TRBD1 (6 bases). The receptor's source is a person aged 18 to 65 who received the Ad26.COV2.S COVID-19 vaccine or a placebo. CDR3 region: CASSIDLGTHDEQYF. The CDR3 region has the DNA TGTGCCAGTAGTATAGATCTGGGGACACACGACGAGCAGTACTTC.